This TCR beta chain was found in a study of shared clonotypes between healthy human individuals. This CDR3 has 16 residues. Trimming took 2 bases from V and 3 from J; bases not matched to a gene: 6. Looked up from germline, CDR1 is MNHNY and CDR2 is SVGAGI (reference sequence). Sequencing was performed with immunoSEQ multiplex PCR; in TCRdb, only in-frame clones are kept and a portion is missing. The profile shows about 1.5 million clones, roughly 98% of them singletons. Splitting the CD4+ cells yielded a CD45RA+ naive subset and a CD45RA-negative memory subset. The clonotype originates from a man between 25 and 39 years old in good health. Material for sequencing was naive CD4+ T cells sorted from blood. Subset noted: CD45RA+ positively selected. The rearrangement links TRBV6-6 to TRBJ2-3; 9 positions agree with TRBD2. The CDR3 loop is CASSYPVAGATDTQYF. In DNA form, the CDR3 reads TGTGCCAGCAGTTACCCTGTAGCGGGAGCGACAGATACGCAGTATTTT.